One and the same sample provided the 28 T cell receptor beta chains below, sequenced in a study of T-cell memory formation after mild COVID-19. MiXCR, applied by TCRdb to the 5' RACE reads, yields one record per CDR3 protein. The table has 120,000 to 150,000 distinct CDR3 sequences, 11% to 15% seen once. Material: PBMCs or a T cell subset sorted from them (not recorded which). These receptors were collected from an adult woman who had mild COVID-19 (a few samples of this study predate the infection). Cell type and time point are not known.

The chain employs TRBV5-1 and TRBJ1-2; D is unclear. Germline lookup yields CDR1 SGHRS and CDR2 YFSETQ. CDR3 length: 14 amino acids. The V end lost 0 bases, the J end lost 3 bases, and 9 bases lay between the germline ends. DNA for the CDR3: TGCGCCAGCAGCTTGGTTGGAGCGGACTATGGCTACACCTTC. Encoded protein: CASSLVGADYGYTF. Full variable domain (missing parts from reference TRBV5-1 and TRBJ1-2): KAGVTQTPRYLIKTRGQQVTLSCSPISGHRSVSWYQQTPGQGLQFLFEYFSETQRNKGNFPGRFSGRQFSNSRSEMNVSTLELGDSALYLCASSLVGADYGYTFGSGTRLTVV.

The rearrangement links TRBV12-3 or TRBV12-4 to TRBJ1-2; D gene uncertain. The CDR3 totals 15 residues. Trimming stripped 5 bases from V and 4 bases from J, with 17 bases between. The CDR3 DNA reads TGTGCCAGCAGTGTGGGAGGAGGGCAGTCCTATGGCTACACCTTC. This translates into CASSVGGGQSYGYTF.

V and J are TRBV28 and TRBJ2-1, with no clear D. Trimming took 5 bases from V and 2 from J, leaving 13 bases between them. This CDR3 is 15 amino acids long. Germline CDR1 MDHEN, CDR2 SYDVKM. The CDR3 here is CASSDYRSAYNEQFF. DNA of the CDR3: TGTGCCAGCAGTGATTATAGGAGCGCCTACAATGAGCAGTTCTTC.

In this sample, this clonotype turned up a few times. V is TRBV12-3 or TRBV12-4 and J is TRBJ1-1; D ambiguous. V was clipped by 0 bases and J by 1 base, with 24 bases between them. This CDR3 region has 20 residues. The CDR3 region has the DNA TGTGCCAGCAGTTTAGCGTGGGCCGCCGGCGGGCCCGAGAAGAACACTGAAGCTTTCTTT. Its protein is CASSLAWAAGGPEKNTEAFF.

This clonotype is judged medium-sized (0.01 to 0.1%). The rearrangement uses TRBV29-1 and TRBJ1-2, with D possibly matching TRBD1 (5 bases). Trimming pared 4 bases from V and 4 bases from J, leaving 10 bases between. The CDR3 contains 12 residues. Per germline, CDR1 SQVTM and CDR2 ANQGSEA. This CDR3 is CSVGGMGYGYTF. CDR3 DNA: TGCAGCGTTGGGGGGATGGGCTATGGCTACACCTTC.

In its sample, this clonotype was seen a few times. The V and J genes are TRBV9 and TRBJ2-7, with 9 bases aligning to TRBD2. The CDR3 is made up of 15 amino acids. Germline V CDR1 and CDR2: SGDLS, YYNGEE. V was clipped by 3 bases and J by 2 bases; unmatched bases: 6. In DNA form, the CDR3 reads TGTGCCAGCAGCGAGGGCGGGGGGGCTGCCTACGAGCAGTACTTC. Translating it yields CASSEGGGAAYEQYF.

This clonotype was detected once. The V call is TRBV20-1, the J call TRBJ2-2, with D unresolved. The germline V and J ends were trimmed by 5 bases and 4 bases, with 20 bases remaining between them. Germline-derived CDR1 and CDR2 are DFQATT and SNEGSKA (reference sequence). The CDR3 runs 16 residues. The CDR3, as DNA: TGCAGTGCTCGAGCGCCCGACTCCCAGAGCACCGGGGAGCTGTTTTTT. This translates into CSARAPDSQSTGELFF.

This clonotype was observed a handful of times. This chain uses TRBV11-2 with TRBJ2-1; no reliable D call. Per germline, CDR1 SGHAT and CDR2 FQNNGV. V was trimmed by 6 bases and J by 2 bases, leaving 11 bases between them. There are 14 residues in the CDR3. The CDR3 nucleotides are TGTGCCAGCAGTGAAGCGAGAACCTACAATGAGCAGTTCTTC. Translating it yields CASSEARTYNEQFF. The full variable domain, with the rest looked up from reference TRBV11-2 and TRBJ2-1, is EAGVAQSPRYKIIEKRQSVAFWCNPISGHATLYWYQQILGQGPKLLIQFQNNGVVDDSQLPKDRFSAERLKGVDSTLKIQPAKLEDSAVYLCASSEARTYNEQFFGPGTRLTVL.

This clonotype has only a few counts. V usage is TRBV5-1 and J usage is TRBJ2-7, with D possibly matching TRBD1 (6 bases). The CDR3 is 14 amino acids. Germline CDR1 SGHRS, CDR2 YFSETQ. The V gene lost 3 bases and the J gene lost 2 bases, with 12 bases spanning the gap. Here the CDR3 DNA reads TGCGCCAGCAGCTCCCGGACAGTGCCCTACGAGCAGTACTTC. This codes for CASSSRTVPYEQYF.

This clonotype has more than one count but fewer than ten. The chain joins TRBV12-3 or TRBV12-4 to TRBJ2-7; D unclear. CDR3 length: 13 residues. V was pared by 6 bases and J by 5 bases, with 14 bases between. The CDR3 sequence: CASSLSSGHEQYF. The DNA for the CDR3 is TGTGCCAGCAGCCTGTCCTCGGGTCACGAGCAGTACTTC.

This chain uses TRBV6-2 or TRBV6-3 with TRBJ2-3; 8 bases are a match to TRBD2. The CDR3 covers 15 residues. Germline V gene lookup returns CDR1 MNHEY and CDR2 SVGEGT. V trimming: 4 bases; J trimming: 3 bases; junction bases outside the gene matches: 6. In DNA form, the CDR3 reads TGTGCCAGCAGTTGGGGCGGCGGGAGGACAGATACGCAGTATTTT. Amino acid sequence: CASSWGGGRTDTQYF.

This clonotype was seen more than once but under ten times. This chain connects TRBV12-3 or TRBV12-4 to TRBJ2-7, with D possibly TRBD2 on 6 matching bases. The V end was cut by 6 bases, the J end by 7 bases, with 22 bases between. This CDR3 has 15 residues. The CDR3 protein is CASSPHGGALTEQYF. The DNA for the CDR3 is TGTGCCAGCAGCCCCCATGGAGGGGCGCTTACGGAGCAGTACTTC.

This clonotype was counted only a few times. The V and J genes are TRBV5-1 and TRBJ2-1; 9 bases match TRBD1. J lost 7 bases, V lost 5 bases, and 10 bases had no gene match. This CDR3 has 15 residues. In germline, CDR1 is SGHRS, CDR2 YFSETQ. DNA for the CDR3: TGCGCCAGCAGGACTACAGGGGGCGCAATGAATGAGCAGTTCTTC. Its protein product is CASRTTGGAMNEQFF.

In its sample, this clonotype was seen a few times. This rearrangement joins TRBV6-2 or TRBV6-3 to TRBJ2-7; 9 bases agree with TRBD2. V lost 2 bases, J lost 3 bases, and 2 bases stayed unmatched. This CDR3 spans 14 amino acids. CDR1 is MNHEY and CDR2 is SVGEGT in the germline V gene. The CDR3 protein is CASSYASGDYEQYF. The CDR3, as DNA: TGTGCCAGCAGTTACGCTAGCGGGGACTACGAGCAGTACTTC.

This clonotype was seen only a few times. The V gene is TRBV4-3, the J gene TRBJ2-7; 9 bases are shared with TRBD2. Unmatched junction bases numbered 10, after V lost 2 bases and J lost 2 bases. Germline CDR1 reads LGHNA; CDR2 reads YSLEER. CDR3 size: 17 residues. The CDR3 here is CASSQSLAGLEAYEQYF. For the CDR3, the DNA is TGCGCCAGCAGCCAAAGTCTAGCGGGATTAGAAGCCTACGAGCAGTACTTC.

For the CDR3, the DNA is TGTGCCAGCAGTGAATTTAGCGGGGGGCTGCAGTTCTTC. Its protein is CASSEFSGGLQFF. The chain is built from TRBV25-1 and TRBJ2-1; TRBD2 agrees at 10 bases. CDR1 MGHDK and CDR2 SYGVNS come from the germline V gene. This CDR3 comprises 13 residues. Trimming removed 1 base from V and 12 bases from J; junction bases left unmatched: 3.

The V gene is TRBV20-1, the J gene TRBJ2-1; 11 positions agree with TRBD2. With V trimmed by 1 base and J by 0 bases, 11 bases remained unmatched. Germline values: CDR1 DFQATT, CDR2 SNEGSKA (reference sequence). This CDR3 is built from 19 residues. CDR3 in amino acids: CSARVRGTSGFTSYNEQFF. Here the CDR3 DNA reads TGCAGTGCTAGAGTACGGGGGACTAGCGGCTTCACCTCCTACAATGAGCAGTTCTTC.

The J gene is TRBJ1-1, the V gene TRBV6-2 or TRBV6-3, with D unclear. CDR3 size: 14 residues. CDR1 and CDR2 from the germline V gene are MNHEY and SVGEGT. Trimming stripped 6 bases from V and 5 bases from J, with 16 bases between. The CDR3 loop is CASSPSYVGTEAFF. In DNA form, the CDR3 reads TGTGCCAGCAGCCCCTCGTATGTAGGGACTGAAGCTTTCTTT.

This clonotype was detected a few times. The rearrangement joins TRBV29-1 to TRBJ2-7, with 10 bases lining up with TRBD1. CDR1 and CDR2 from the germline V gene are SQVTM and ANQGSEA. The CDR3 length is 15 residues. V gave up 8 bases and J gave up 4 bases; unmatched junction bases: 14. The CDR3 DNA sequence: TGCAGCACCCAAGGGTCTGGGACAGGGGCTTACGAGCAGTACTTC. This translates into CSTQGSGTGAYEQYF.

This clonotype was counted only a few times. This chain connects TRBV29-1 to TRBJ2-3; D is tentatively TRBD1 or TRBD2 (5 bases each). CDR3 length equals 15 residues. Trimming pared 2 bases from V and 0 bases from J, leaving 12 bases between. CDR1 and CDR2 from the germline V gene are SQVTM and ANQGSEA. The CDR3 reads CSVEWGSASTDTQYF. The CDR3 DNA is TGCAGCGTTGAATGGGGGTCCGCGAGCACAGATACGCAGTATTTT.

This clonotype appeared a few times. This chain joins TRBV20-1 and TRBJ2-7; 9 bases are shared with TRBD2. Per the germline V gene, CDR1 is DFQATT and CDR2 is SNEGSKA (reference sequence). J was trimmed by 3 bases and V by 3 bases; bases with no gene match: 6. The CDR3 has 14 amino acids. CDR3 region: CSARGSGGNYEQYF. CDR3 sequence (DNA): TGCAGTGCTAGGGGTAGCGGGGGTAACTACGAGCAGTACTTC.

This clonotype was seen a handful of times. J is TRBJ2-2 and V is TRBV5-6; D may be TRBD2 (6 bases). The CDR3 consists of 12 residues. V lost 4 bases and J 6 bases, leaving 7 bases between the germline ends. Looked up from germline, CDR1 is SGHDT and CDR2 is YYEEEE. The CDR3 spells CASSPSAGELFF. DNA of the CDR3: TGTGCCAGCAGCCCTAGCGCCGGGGAGCTGTTTTTT.

The chain has TRBV10-3 and TRBJ2-3; D remains unclear. Looked up from germline, CDR1 is ENHRY and CDR2 is SYGVKD. V was pared by 4 bases and J by 1 base, with 3 bases between. The CDR3 extends over 12 amino acids. The CDR3 sequence: CAISAGTDTQYF. CDR3 nucleotides: TGTGCCATCAGTGCCGGCACAGATACGCAGTATTTT.

Points on this clonotype: One junction end does not reproduce the germline sequence, and a read error may be involved. The chain recombines TRBV2 with TRBJ2-7; 9 positions agree with TRBD1. In germline, CDR1 is SNHLY, CDR2 FYNNEI. CDR3 size: 10 residues. CDR3 in DNA: TGTGCCAGCAGGGGACAGGGTCCCACCTTC. This translates into CASRGQGPTF. Using reference TRBV2 and TRBJ2-7 for the parts outside the CDR3, the full variable domain is EPEVTQTPSHQVTQMGQEVILRCVPISNHLYFYWYRQILGQKVEFLVSFYNNEISEKSEIFDDQFSVERPDGSNFTLKIRSTKLEDSAMYFCASRGQGPTFGPGTRLTVT.

This clonotype was seen many times. This chain joins TRBV9 and TRBJ2-7; 11 bases are shared with TRBD1. The CDR3 has 14 amino acids. Unmatched junction bases numbered 5, after V lost 4 bases and J lost 5 bases. Germline CDR1 is SGDLS and CDR2 is YYNGEE. In DNA, the CDR3 is TGTGCCAGCAGCCCCTCGGACAGGGGGCACGAGCAGTACTTC. This codes for CASSPSDRGHEQYF.

The chain recombines TRBV19 with TRBJ1-5, with a tentative D call TRBD1 (5 bases). The CDR3 runs to 14 residues. From germline, CDR1 is LNHDA and CDR2 SQIVND (reference sequence). The V end was cut by 9 bases, the J end by 3 bases, with 15 bases between. This CDR3 is CASQRGPSNQPQHF. CDR3 bases: TGTGCCAGCCAAAGGGGACCCTCCAATCAGCCCCAGCATTTT.

This clonotype has just a few counts. V and J are TRBV5-6 and TRBJ2-1, with TRBD2 matching 13 bases. This CDR3 is built from 15 residues. Germline loops: CDR1 SGHDT, CDR2 YYEEEE. Germline trimming cut 4 bases from V and 7 bases from J; bases unmatched to any gene: 5. CDR3 DNA sequence: TGTGCCAGCAGCCCGGGACTAGCGGGAAGGAATGAGCAGTTCTTC. This sequence encodes CASSPGLAGRNEQFF. The variable domain in full, completed from reference TRBV5-6 and TRBJ2-1, reads DAGVTQSPTHLIKTRGQQVTLRCSPKSGHDTVSWYQQALGQGPQFIFQYYEEEERQRGNFPDRFSGHQFPNYSSELNVNALLLGDSALYLCASSPGLAGRNEQFFGPGTRLTVL.

This clonotype was seen more than once but under ten times. It is likely a read error, because the conserved phenylalanine at the end of the CDR3 is missing. This chain joins TRBV3-1 and TRBJ2-5; D is possibly TRBD2 (5 bases). The germline V gene has CDR1 LGHDT and CDR2 YNNKEL (reference sequence). The length of the CDR3 is 12 residues. V was cut by 3 bases and J by 4 bases, with 6 bases left in between. As DNA, the CDR3 is TGTGCCAGCAGCCAGAGGGTAGAGACCCAGTACCTC. Its protein is CASSQRVETQYL.